The rows below give T cell receptor beta chains drawn from one sample of a study of blood T cell repertoires in COVID-19. Here immunoSEQ multiplex PCR was the method, and the copy in TCRdb shows in-frame clones only, minus some. In the table there are a few hundred thousand clones, 80% to 90% of which are singletons. Sequenced sample: PBMCs or T cells enriched from blood (not recorded which). All receptors derive from a man in his thirties or forties who had recovered from COVID-19. Both conserved end residues are part of each CDR3. D genes are given only for firm matches. Expanded clones are given a class, and other clones once, few, many or no size at all.

d_call	v_call	clone_size	j_call	cdr3_nt	cdr3_aa
.	TRBV28	.	TRBJ1-1	TGTGCCAGCAGCCTTAACATGAACACTGAAGCTTTCTTT	CASSLNMNTEAFF
TRBD1	TRBV30	.	TRBJ1-1	TGTGCCTGGGGGCGCGGGACAGGAAACACTGAAGCTTTCTTT	CAWGRGTGNTEAFF
TRBD1	TRBV28	.	TRBJ1-2	TGTGCCAGCAGTCCGTACAGGGGAAGGGGCTACACCTTC	CASSPYRGRGYTF
TRBD2	TRBV5-1	.	TRBJ2-5	TGCGCCAGCAGCGGGGATAGCGGGGCCAGAGGAGAGACCCAGTACTTC	CASSGDSGARGETQYF
.	TRBV2	.	TRBJ2-7	TGTGCCAGTGACCGGGCTAGCGAGGGACGAGGGGACGAGCAGTACTTC	CASDRASEGRGDEQYF
TRBD2	TRBV5-1	.	TRBJ2-7	TGCGCCAGCAGCTCCGGCCCCGGGGGGGGGTACGAGCAGTACTTC	CASSSGPGGGYEQYF
.	TRBV7-9	few	TRBJ1-3	TGTGCCAGCAGCCCCCCGGGAGACGACACCATATATTTT	CASSPPGDDTIYF
TRBD1	TRBV24-1	.	TRBJ2-7	TGTGCCACCAGTTCGGGACAGGGTCTTTACGAGCAGTACTTC	CATSSGQGLYEQYF
.	TRBV27	.	TRBJ1-1	TGTGCCAGCAGTTTAGGGGCTGGTTCGAACACTGAAGCTTTCTTT	CASSLGAGSNTEAFF
.	TRBV30	.	TRBJ2-3	TGTGCCTGGAGTGGGGGTGGACAGCACACAGATACGCAGTATTTT	CAWSGGGQHTDTQYF
.	TRBV10-3	.	TRBJ2-7	TGTGCCATCAGTGACTCTGACAGGAACTACGAGCAGTACTTC	CAISDSDRNYEQYF
TRBD1	TRBV2	.	TRBJ1-4	TGTGCCAGCAGTGATAGACAGGGGGTATCTAATGAAAAACTGTTTTTT	CASSDRQGVSNEKLFF
TRBD2	TRBV2	.	TRBJ2-1	TGTGCCAGCTGCCCCAGCGGGGTGTACAATGAGCAGTTCTTC	CASCPSGVYNEQFF
TRBD1	TRBV7-9	.	TRBJ2-2	TGTGCCAGCTATCGGGCCCCTGACAGGGGGAACACCGGGGAGCTGTTTTTT	CASYRAPDRGNTGELFF
TRBD2	TRBV18	.	TRBJ2-7	TGTGCCAGCTCACCACCTCCGGGACTAGACACCTACGAGCAGTACTTC	CASSPPPGLDTYEQYF
.	TRBV20-1	.	TRBJ2-1	TGCAGTGCTAGACAGGGCGGGGTACAGTTCTTC	CSARQGGVQFF
.	TRBV29-1	.	TRBJ2-2	TGCAGCGTCGAGGGGGGGGAGGACACCGGGGAGCTGTTTTTT	CSVEGGEDTGELFF
TRBD1	TRBV5-1	.	TRBJ2-7	TGCGCCAGCAGCACCTCGGGACAGGGTTACGAGCAGTACTTC	CASSTSGQGYEQYF
TRBD1	TRBV5-8	.	TRBJ2-7	TGTGCCAGCAGCCTATGGGACAGGGTCCACGAGCAGTACTTC	CASSLWDRVHEQYF
TRBD1	TRBV28	.	TRBJ1-1	TGTGCCAGCAGGGGCCTACAGGGGGCGACCACTGAAGCTTTCTTT	CASRGLQGATTEAFF
.	TRBV6-5	once	TRBJ2-1	TGTGCCAGCAGGAACCGGGGGTCCTACAATGAGCAGTTCTTC	CASRNRGSYNEQFF
.	TRBV5-1	few	TRBJ2-4	TGCGCCAGCAGCCCCCGTGTAGGGGATTCAAACATTCAGTACTTC	CASSPRVGDSNIQYF
.	TRBV3-1/TRBV3-2	.	TRBJ1-5	TGTGCCAGCAGCCAAGCCGTATATGGCAATCAGCCCCAGCATTTT	CASSQAVYGNQPQHF
.	TRBV7-9	.	TRBJ2-2	TGTGCCAGCAGCTACCCAGGGGCAGGGGTCGGCACCGGGGAGCTGTTTTTT	CASSYPGAGVGTGELFF
TRBD1	TRBV13	.	TRBJ2-7	TGTGCCAGCAGGCCCGGACAGGGGGCCAACGAGCAGTACTTC	CASRPGQGANEQYF
.	TRBV29-1	.	TRBJ2-2	TGCAGCGTTCCCGGGGGTCACGGGGAGCTGTTTTTT	CSVPGGHGELFF
.	TRBV11-2	.	TRBJ2-1	TGTGCCAGCAGCTTCCGGGGGAGGCACAATGAGCAGTTCTTC	CASSFRGRHNEQFF
.	TRBV1	.	TRBJ2-3	TGCACCAGCAGCCAAGATCCTCAGGATCAGGGGGAGCCAGATACGCAGTATTTT	CTSSQDPQDQGEPDTQYF
TRBD1	TRBV5-5	.	TRBJ1-1	TGTGCCAGCAGCTTACAGGGGGCTTCCACTGAAGCTTTCTTT	CASSLQGASTEAFF
.	TRBV18	.	TRBJ1-4	TGTGCCAGCTCACCACCGAGTGAGGGGGTCAAACTGTTTTTT	CASSPPSEGVKLFF
TRBD1	TRBV4-1	.	TRBJ1-3	TGCGCCAGCAGCCAAAATAGGGACAGTATGGAAAACACCATATATTTT	CASSQNRDSMENTIYF
.	TRBV5-1	.	TRBJ1-6	TGCGCCAGCAGCTGGCAGGGGAGTGATTCACCCCTCCACTTT	CASSWQGSDSPLHF
TRBD1	TRBV6-5	.	TRBJ1-1	TGTGCCAGCAGTTACGGGGACAGTACGACTGAAGCTTTCTTT	CASSYGDSTTEAFF
TRBD2	TRBV3-1/TRBV3-2	once	TRBJ2-3	TGTGCCAGCAGCCAGGGACTAGCGGGGGACCCCACTGCAGATACGCAGTATTTT	CASSQGLAGDPTADTQYF
.	TRBV19	.	TRBJ2-1	TGTGCCAGTAGTACGCCCTATTATGAGCAGTTCTTC	CASSTPYYEQFF
TRBD2	TRBV4-1	.	TRBJ2-3	TGCGCCAGCAGCCAAGTCGACGGGGGGGCTGATACGCAGTATTTT	CASSQVDGGADTQYF
.	TRBV5-5	.	TRBJ2-7	TGTGCCAGCAGCTTGGACACCCGCCACGAGCAGTACTTC	CASSLDTRHEQYF